Following are 25 T cell receptor beta chains from one sample sequenced in a study of CD8+ T cells in alopecia areata. TCR sequencing used cDNA made by reverse transcription of extracted RNA. Clones were sequenced by immunoSEQ multiplex PCR, and TCRdb holds only the in-frame ones, with some missing. The sample consists of more than 85,000 clones, about 40% of them appearing once. The sequencing input was CD4+ T cells sorted from blood. The receptors derive from a human donor with alopecia areata.

The chain combines TRBV29-1 with TRBJ1-3; no clear D gene. The length of the CDR3 is 14 residues. CDR1 is SQVTM and CDR2 is ANQGSEA in the germline V gene. Between the trimmed V and J ends, which lost 5 bases and 1 base, there was a span of 12 bases. This CDR3 is CSVLDLSSGNTIYF. CDR3 DNA: TGCAGCGTTCTGGACCTTTCGTCTGGAAACACCATATATTTT.

V usage is TRBV4-1 and J usage is TRBJ1-2; D may be TRBD1 (6 bases). CDR1 is MGHRA and CDR2 is YSYEKL in the germline V gene. The CDR3 contains 15 residues. Trimming stripped 2 bases from V and 2 bases from J, with 12 bases between. CDR3 sequence (DNA): TGCGCCAGCAGCCAAAGGCCGGACAGAAACTATGGCTACACCTTC. Amino acids: CASSQRPDRNYGYTF.

The chain uses TRBV29-1 and TRBJ1-4; D gene uncertain. The CDR3 spans 12 residues. Germline loops: CDR1 SQVTM, CDR2 ANQGSEA. Trimming took 6 bases from V and 3 from J, leaving 8 bases between them. The CDR3 sequence is CSVTIANEKLFF. The CDR3 bases are TGCAGCGTGACTATAGCTAATGAAAAACTGTTTTTT.

The chain joins TRBV30 to TRBJ2-5, with D maybe TRBD2 (5 bases). CDR3 size: 13 residues. The germline V gene has CDR1 GTSNPN and CDR2 SVGIG (reference sequence). Trimming shortened V by 4 bases and J by 0 bases, and 9 bases separated the two germline ends. CDR3 in amino acids: CAWNPDYQETQYF. CDR3 bases: TGTGCCTGGAATCCGGACTACCAAGAGACCCAGTACTTC.

There are a few counts of this clone. V gene TRBV2 combines with J gene TRBJ2-3; the D gene is possibly TRBD1 (5 bases). V dropped 4 bases and J dropped 8 bases, with 19 bases sitting between them. Looked up from germline, CDR1 is SNHLY and CDR2 is FYNNEI. This CDR3 region has 15 residues. Written as DNA, the CDR3 is TGTGCCAGCAGTGGGATCAAAGCAGGGTCCACTACGCAGTATTTT. Protein: CASSGIKAGSTTQYF.

The chain combines TRBV5-1 with TRBJ2-3, with TRBD2 matching over 11 bases. The trim removed 4 bases at V and 1 base at J, leaving 17 bases unmatched. In germline, CDR1 is SGHRS, CDR2 YFSETQ. The CDR3 runs to 20 residues. The CDR3 sequence is CASSQSGTSGDLLGTDTQYF. DNA for the CDR3: TGCGCCAGCAGCCAATCCGGGACTAGCGGAGATCTACTCGGCACAGATACGCAGTATTTT.

The rearrangement joins TRBV29-1 to TRBJ2-5; D may be TRBD1 (6 bases). Per germline, CDR1 SQVTM and CDR2 ANQGSEA. The CDR3 consists of 13 residues. Trimming cost V 4 bases and J 1 base, with 10 bases left between them. CDR3 bases: TGCAGCGTTGGGGGGCAGGGCCAAGAGACCCAGTACTTC. Its protein is CSVGGQGQETQYF.

The chain links TRBV7-9 to TRBJ2-1; no clear D gene. V was pared by 4 bases and J by 3 bases, with 7 bases between. The CDR3 loop spans 13 amino acids. From germline, CDR1 is SEHNR and CDR2 FQNEAQ (reference sequence). CDR3 sequence (DNA): TGTGCCAGCAGCTCGGTCGTCTACAATGAGCAGTTCTTC. Its translation: CASSSVVYNEQFF.

The CDR3 coding sequence is TGTGCCAGCAGTTACTCGACCAGACGGGGGGTCTACGAGCAGTACTTC. This translates into CASSYSTRRGVYEQYF. V gene TRBV6-5 combines with J gene TRBJ2-7; 7 bases align to TRBD2. Germline V gives CDR1 MNHEY, CDR2 SVGAGI. The ends lost 0 bases at V and 3 bases at J; junction bases unmatched: 8. The CDR3 is 16 residues long.

The chain has TRBV20-1 and TRBJ1-2, with no clear D. Trimming left V 5 bases short and J 0 bases short, with 4 bases between. The CDR3 consists of 11 residues. Germline V lookup: CDR1 DFQATT, CDR2 SNEGSKA (reference sequence). The CDR3 region is CSAVPNYGYTF. CDR3 DNA: TGCAGTGCTGTGCCTAACTATGGCTACACCTTC.

The J gene is TRBJ2-7, the V gene TRBV12-2; TRBD1 is taken as the D call from the table, unchecked against the DNA. TRBV12-2 is marked as a pseudogene. This CDR3 is 15 amino acids long. The CDR3 here is CASRPHRGPDYEQYF. The CDR3 DNA sequence: TGTGCAAGTCGCCCCCACAGGGGGCCAGACTACGAGCAGTACTTC.

The gene calls are TRBV30 and TRBJ2-5, with 15 bases lining up with TRBD2. The CDR3 runs 14 residues. CDR1 and CDR2 (germline): GTSNPN, SVGIG (reference sequence). V lost 0 bases to trimming and J lost 13 bases; unmatched junction nucleotides: 6. CDR3 residues: CAWSVGGTSGRPYF. The CDR3 nucleotides read TGTGCCTGGAGTGTAGGGGGGACTAGCGGGAGGCCGTACTTC.

The chain links TRBV27 to TRBJ2-7; weak D call: TRBD1 (6 bases). The CDR3 is made up of 12 amino acids. V was trimmed by 6 bases and J by 6 bases, leaving 12 bases between them. In germline, CDR1 is MNHEY, CDR2 SMNVEV (reference sequence). The CDR3 DNA sequence: TGTGCCAGCAGCATGATAGGGGGCGAGCAGTACTTC. It is translated as CASSMIGGEQYF.

V and J are TRBV30 and TRBJ1-1; D uncertain. Germline V gene sequence: CDR1 GTSNPN, CDR2 SVGIG (reference sequence). This CDR3 contains 11 residues. V was cut by 2 bases and J by 7 bases, with 8 bases left in between. CDR3 bases: TGTGCCTGGAGTCCCCGGGGTGAAGCTTTCTTT. Encoded protein: CAWSPRGEAFF.

The chain employs TRBV5-1 and TRBJ2-7; a weak D match, TRBD1 (6 bases). CDR1 and CDR2 (germline): SGHRS, YFSETQ. V was pared by 4 bases and J by 6 bases, with 17 bases between. The CDR3 has 14 amino acids. CDR3 coding DNA: TGCGCCAGCAGCGACACCGGACAGTCTCTCGAGCAGTACTTC. As protein: CASSDTGQSLEQYF.

The J gene is TRBJ1-2, the V gene TRBV15; no reliable D call. V was clipped by 2 bases and J by 0 bases, with 13 bases between them. This CDR3 has 16 amino acids. Germline loops: CDR1 LNHNV, CDR2 YYDKDF (reference sequence). CDR3 nucleotides: TGTGCCACCAGCAGAAGGGCACTTGGAGCTAACTATGGCTACACCTTC. Amino acids: CATSRRALGANYGYTF.

This clone appeared a few times. This specimen includes other DNA sequences encoding the same CDR3. The chain recombines TRBV29-1 with TRBJ2-3; tentative D call: TRBD2 (5 bases). The CDR3 is made up of 13 amino acids. Trimming took off 3 bases at V and 3 bases at J, with 10 bases between the two ends. Germline loops: CDR1 SQVTM, CDR2 ANQGSEA. Here the CDR3 reads CSVEETGTDTQYF. Here the CDR3 DNA reads TGCAGCGTTGAGGAGACGGGAACAGATACGCAGTATTTT.

In this sample, this clone turned up a few times. The chain has TRBV29-1 and TRBJ2-7, with a possible D match to TRBD1 (7 bases). CDR3 length: 13 residues. The V gene's germline CDR1 is SQVTM and CDR2 ANQGSEA. Between the trimmed V and J ends, which lost 7 bases and 3 bases, there was a span of 16 bases. The CDR3 here is CSASRGQHYEQYF. The CDR3 nucleotides read TGCAGCGCCTCGCGGGGACAGCACTACGAGCAGTACTTC.

The J gene is TRBJ2-7, the V gene TRBV4-1; no firm D call. The CDR3 length is 14 residues. Germline V CDR1 and CDR2: MGHRA, YSYEKL. Trimming removed 3 bases from V and 5 bases from J, with 14 bases in between. This chain's CDR3 is CASSHLGPKDEQYF. In nucleotides, the CDR3 is TGCGCCAGCAGCCACCTCGGACCCAAAGACGAGCAGTACTTC.

This clone was counted only a few times. The chain joins TRBV29-1 to TRBJ2-6; 8 nucleotides align to TRBD1. The germline V gene has CDR1 SQVTM and CDR2 ANQGSEA. Trimming took 4 bases from V and 4 from J; bases not matched to a gene: 9. The CDR3 has 16 amino acids. The CDR3 loop reads CSVAGQALWGANVLTF. The CDR3 coding sequence is TGCAGCGTTGCGGGACAGGCTTTGTGGGGGGCCAACGTCCTGACTTTC.

For the CDR3, the DNA is TGTGCCAGCAGTTTGGAGGGGGTGAACACCGGGGAGCTGTTTTTT. Translating it yields CASSLEGVNTGELFF. This chain uses TRBV2 with TRBJ2-2, with D possibly being TRBD1 or TRBD2 (6 bases each). Germline CDR1 and CDR2: SNHLY and FYNNEI. The length of the CDR3 is 15 residues. V was trimmed by 5 bases and J by 1 base, leaving 11 bases between them.

The chain recombines TRBV6-6 with TRBJ1-1; D is unresolved. V shed 4 bases and J shed 0 bases, with 12 bases lying between them. This CDR3 has 15 amino acids. The germline CDR1 and CDR2 sequences are MNHNY and SVGAGI (reference sequence). DNA of the CDR3: TGTGCCAGCAGTTCCGCGGGGTCCCTGAACACTGAAGCTTTCTTT. The encoded protein is CASSSAGSLNTEAFF.

The V and J genes are TRBV28 and TRBJ2-5, with no clear D. The CDR3 is made up of 14 amino acids. Germline V gene sequence: CDR1 MDHEN, CDR2 SYDVKM. Between the trimmed V and J ends, which lost 3 bases and 3 bases, there was a span of 11 bases. The chain's CDR3 is CASSLATLKETQYF. The CDR3 DNA reads TGTGCCAGCAGTTTGGCGACTTTGAAAGAGACCCAGTACTTC.

This clone was detected only a few times. The chain uses TRBV29-1 and TRBJ1-4; tentative D call: TRBD1 (6 bases). Germline-derived CDR1 and CDR2 are SQVTM and ANQGSEA. The CDR3 consists of 13 residues. Between the trimmed V and J ends, which lost 0 bases and 6 bases, there was a span of 8 bases. CDR3 bases: TGCAGCGTTGAAGATAACAGGGATGAAAAACTGTTTTTT. Translating gives CSVEDNRDEKLFF.

The genes are TRBV29-1 and TRBJ2-7; D perhaps matches TRBD2 (6 bases). Trimming pared 4 bases from V and 0 bases from J, leaving 10 bases between. The CDR3 spans 13 residues. The V gene's germline CDR1 is SQVTM and CDR2 ANQGSEA. CDR3 DNA sequence: TGCAGCGTTGGGGGGGTCGCCTCCTACGAGCAGTACTTC. As protein: CSVGGVASYEQYF.